This TCR beta chain stems from a study of OX40 agonist ivuxolimab in advanced cancers. Study overall: The treatment was a fully human IgG2 OX40 agonist, ivuxolimab. Notes on the study in general: Antigens targeted by the expanded peripheral T cells were not determined. Among the least clonally expanded were partial responders at 0.1-3.0 mg/kg.

Notes on this clone: The antigen remains unidentified. A read error may produce the germline difference seen at one junction end.

The CDR3 spans 14 residues. Germline V gene data show CDR1 as MDHEN and CDR2 as SYDVKM. Sequenced by immunoSEQ multiplex PCR; TCRdb stores in-frame clones only, minus some. This table has tens of thousands of clones, 85% to 90% appearing once. The chain carries TRBV28 and TRBJ2-5, with 7 bases aligning to TRBD1. The sequences come from CD4+ or CD8+ T cells sorted from blood, collected in a trial of the OX40 agonist ivuxolimab. This TCR was recovered from an adult with an advanced solid tumor such as melanoma, head and neck, liver or kidney cancer. Here the CDR3 reads CAGSLATGKETQYF. The CDR3, as DNA: TGTGCCGGCAGTTTAGCGACAGGGAAAGAGACCCAGTACTTC.